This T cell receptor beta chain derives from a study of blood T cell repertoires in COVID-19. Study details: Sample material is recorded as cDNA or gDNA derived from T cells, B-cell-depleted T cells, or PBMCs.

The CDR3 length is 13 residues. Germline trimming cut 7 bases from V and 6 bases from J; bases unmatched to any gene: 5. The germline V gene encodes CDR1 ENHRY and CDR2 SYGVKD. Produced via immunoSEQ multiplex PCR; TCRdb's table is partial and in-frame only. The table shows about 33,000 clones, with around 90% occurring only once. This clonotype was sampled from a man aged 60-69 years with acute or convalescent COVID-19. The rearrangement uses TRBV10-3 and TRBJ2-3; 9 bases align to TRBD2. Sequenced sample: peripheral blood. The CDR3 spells CAINSGSLDTQYF. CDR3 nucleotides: TGTGCCATCAATAGCGGGAGCTTGGATACGCAGTATTTT.